One and the same sample provided the 18 T cell receptor beta chains below, sequenced in a study of vaccination and CD4 T cells after COVID-19. These TCRs' antigens remain unknown. Treatment in this sample: roughly 11-day PBMC culture with coronavirus spike peptide pools or control peptides (ViraFEST assay). An Oncomine TCR Beta short-read assay was used to sequence the DNA from cultured CD4+ T cells. TCRdb re-derived calls from the PCR reads in MiXCR, one entry per CDR3 protein. The data contain approximately 21,000 distinct CDR3 sequences, less than 65% of them singletons. Sample: CD4+ T cells from blood, cultured in vitro, taken after SARS-CoV-2 vaccination. These receptors all stem from a human donor who received a COVID-19 vaccine.

This sequence joins TRBV25-1 and TRBJ1-1, with D unclear. The CDR3 is made up of 15 amino acids. Per germline, CDR1 MGHDK and CDR2 SYGVNS. Trimming removed 0 bases from V and 5 bases from J, with 13 bases in between. The CDR3 DNA is TGTGCCAGCAGTGAATATTTGGGAAAGGTGACTGAAGCTTTCTTT. Its translation: CASSEYLGKVTEAFF. The full variable domain, its missing parts supplied by reference TRBV25-1 and TRBJ1-1, is EADIYQTPRYLVIGTGKKITLECSQTMGHDKMYWYQQDPGMELHLIHYSYGVNSTEKGDLSSESTVSRIRTEHFPLTLESARPSHTSQYLCASSEYLGKVTEAFFGQGTRLTVV.

This clonotype showed up just once. V usage is TRBV5-1 and J usage is TRBJ1-1, with TRBD1 matching over 7 bases. The CDR3 length is 15 residues. Losses at the gene ends were 3 bases for V and 1 base for J; bases not matched to a gene: 6. CDR1 and CDR2 from the germline V gene are SGHRS and YFSETQ. CDR3 nucleotide sequence: TGCGCCAGCAGCTCACCATACAGGGGGAACACTGAAGCTTTCTTT. Its translation: CASSSPYRGNTEAFF.

Only one count was recorded for this clonotype. This rearrangement joins TRBV19 to TRBJ1-1; D might be TRBD1 (5 bases). V was shortened by 0 bases and J by 7 bases, with 12 bases between the two germline ends. The V gene's germline CDR1 is LNHDA and CDR2 SQIVND (reference sequence). This CDR3 has 14 amino acids. CDR3 sequence: CASSIDLPQGEAFF. CDR3 nucleotides: TGTGCCAGTAGTATAGACTTACCGCAGGGTGAAGCTTTCTTT. The whole variable domain, remainder taken from reference TRBV19 and TRBJ1-1, is DGGITQSPKYLFRKEGQNVTLSCEQNLNHDAMYWYRQDPGQGLRLIYYSQIVNDFQKGDIAEGYSVSREKKESFPLTVTSAQKNPTAFYLCASSIDLPQGEAFFGQGTRLTVV.

This chain uses TRBV5-6 with TRBJ2-7, with 8 nucleotides matching TRBD2. Germline assignment: CDR1 SGHDT and CDR2 YYEEEE. The V and J ends lost 0 bases and 3 bases, in that order; junction bases with no gene match: 2. This CDR3 has 14 residues. CDR3 amino acids: CASSLELAVYEQYF. CDR3 nucleotides: TGTGCCAGCAGCTTGGAACTAGCGGTCTACGAGCAGTACTTC.

This clonotype was counted only a few times. V is TRBV20-1 and J is TRBJ2-7; D is tentatively TRBD1 or TRBD2 (5 bases each). The germline V gene has CDR1 DFQATT and CDR2 SNEGSKA (reference sequence). This CDR3 region has 15 residues. V was cut by 3 bases and J by 5 bases, with 20 bases left in between. In DNA, the CDR3 is TGCAGTGCTAGGGGGGATCTAGGCCTCGGGGACGAGCAGTACTTC. As protein: CSARGDLGLGDEQYF.

A remark on this clonotype: Lacking the conserved final phenylalanine or tryptophan, this CDR3 likely reflects a read error. V and J are TRBV5-6 and TRBJ1-2; D is possibly TRBD1 (5 bases). Deletions cut 4 bases from V and 4 bases from J, with 20 bases between. Germline loops: CDR1 SGHDT, CDR2 YYEEEE. The CDR3 length is 16 residues. For the CDR3, the DNA is TGTGCCAGCAGCCCCCCCGGGCGGAGGACAATCTATGGCTACACCCTC. Translating it yields CASSPPGRRTIYGYTL.

This chain links TRBV6-1 with TRBJ2-3; no clear D. The V gene lost 6 bases and the J gene lost 2 bases, with 15 bases spanning the gap. The germline CDR1 and CDR2 sequences are MNHNS and SASEGT. The CDR3 length is 15 residues. In DNA form, the CDR3 reads TGTGCCAGCAGCCGAATGGGCGAAATCACAGATACGCAGTATTTT. This sequence encodes CASSRMGEITDTQYF.

The chain carries TRBV10-3 and TRBJ1-2, with a possible D match to TRBD1 (6 bases). Trimming left V 4 bases short and J 3 bases short, with 9 bases between. The CDR3 runs to 13 residues. Germline V gives CDR1 ENHRY, CDR2 SYGVKD. Here the CDR3 reads CAISVNRDYGYTF. The CDR3 coding sequence is TGTGCCATCAGTGTCAACAGGGACTATGGCTACACCTTC.

The genes are TRBV6-2 or TRBV6-3 and TRBJ1-2; D remains ambiguous. Germline CDR1 and CDR2: MNHEY and SVGEGT. The CDR3 contains 17 residues. The ends were cut back, 2 bases at V and 1 base at J, with 17 bases in the middle. The chain's CDR3 is CASSYGRAEFLNYGYTF. Written as DNA, the CDR3 is TGTGCCAGCAGTTACGGGCGGGCCGAGTTCCTTAACTATGGCTACACCTTC.

This clonotype has only one observation. This chain uses TRBV5-1 with TRBJ2-3; 8 bases align to TRBD2. The CDR3 is 16 amino acids. V trimming: 0 bases; J trimming: 4 bases; junction bases outside the gene matches: 7. In germline, CDR1 is SGHRS, CDR2 YFSETQ. In DNA, the CDR3 is TGCGCCAGCAGCTTGGAGCCGCGGGGGGCTTCAGATACGCAGTATTTT. Encoded protein: CASSLEPRGASDTQYF. Filled out from reference TRBV5-1 and TRBJ2-3, the complete variable domain reads KAGVTQTPRYLIKTRGQQVTLSCSPISGHRSVSWYQQTPGQGLQFLFEYFSETQRNKGNFPGRFSGRQFSNSRSEMNVSTLELGDSALYLCASSLEPRGASDTQYFGPGTRLTVL.

The chain carries TRBV7-8 and TRBJ2-2, with D perhaps matching TRBD2 (5 bases). The CDR3 runs to 17 residues. Trimming stripped 2 bases from V and 0 bases from J, with 13 bases between. The germline gives CDR1 SGHVS, CDR2 FQNEAQ. In nucleotides, the CDR3 is TGTGCCAGCAGCTTAAGGTTGCGGGTCTCGAACACCGGGGAGCTGTTTTTT. Its translation: CASSLRLRVSNTGELFF.

This clonotype is a singleton in its sample. This chain joins TRBV20-1 and TRBJ1-6; D uncertain. Trimming stripped 1 base from V and 7 bases from J, with 14 bases between. The CDR3 is 15 residues long. Germline assignment: CDR1 DFQATT and CDR2 SNEGSKA (reference sequence). This CDR3 reads CSARASGSANSPLHF. In DNA, the CDR3 is TGCAGTGCTAGAGCTTCGGGATCGGCGAATTCACCCCTCCACTTT.

On this clonotype itself: A junction boundary mismatches the germline segment, possibly from a read error. This sequence joins TRBV24-1 and TRBJ2-3; 7 nucleotides line up with TRBD2. CDR1 and CDR2 from the germline V gene are KGHDR and SFDVKD. CDR3 length equals 20 residues. CDR3 in amino acids: CATSDLYRGEDFASTDTKYF. CDR3 sequence (DNA): TGTGCCACCAGTGATTTGTATCGGGGGGAAGACTTCGCTAGCACAGATACGAAGTATTTT.

The J gene is TRBJ2-3, the V gene TRBV27; TRBD1 aligns across 7 bases. The V gene end was trimmed by 5 bases and the J gene end by 4 bases; junction bases not matched to a gene: 9. Germline V gene lookup returns CDR1 MNHEY and CDR2 SMNVEV (reference sequence). The CDR3 length is 15 residues. This CDR3 reads CASSPSRGWADTQYF. Written as DNA, the CDR3 is TGTGCCAGCAGTCCCTCCAGGGGGTGGGCAGATACGCAGTATTTT.

The rearrangement joins TRBV20-1 to TRBJ2-3; TRBD2 matches 12 bases. CDR1 DFQATT and CDR2 SNEGSKA come from the germline V gene (reference sequence). V was pared by 3 bases and J by 4 bases, with 5 bases of the junction left unmatched. The CDR3 sequence is 15 residues long. In nucleotides, the CDR3 is TGCAGTGCTAGGCCCTCTAGCGGGGGGGCAGATACGCAGTATTTT. Its translation is CSARPSSGGADTQYF.

This clonotype was detected a few times. The CDR3 region has the DNA TGTGCCAGCAAAGGGTATGGACAGAAGAACACCGGGGAGCTGTTTTTT. Its translation is CASKGYGQKNTGELFF. The rearrangement links TRBV28 to TRBJ2-2; D is perhaps TRBD1 (6 bases). This CDR3 has 16 amino acids. CDR1 and CDR2 (germline): MDHEN, SYDVKM. The ends were cut back, 7 bases at V and 1 base at J, with 16 bases in the middle.

The V and J genes are TRBV20-1 and TRBJ1-6; perhaps TRBD1 as D (6 bases). There are 16 residues in the CDR3. Trimming left V 5 bases short and J 2 bases short, with 16 bases between. Germline V CDR1 and CDR2: DFQATT, SNEGSKA (reference sequence). CDR3 region: CSASDRTGTYNSPLHF. The CDR3 DNA reads as TGCAGTGCTTCCGACAGGACGGGTACCTATAATTCACCCCTCCACTTT.

The chain carries TRBV7-8 and TRBJ2-7; tentatively, D is TRBD2 (6 bases). Looked up from germline, CDR1 is SGHVS and CDR2 is FQNEAQ. With 1 base removed from V and 6 bases from J, the gap between germline ends came to 7 bases. The CDR3 is 12 amino acids. CDR3 in amino acids: CASSLGGVEQYF. The CDR3, as DNA: TGTGCCAGCAGCTTAGGGGGGGTCGAGCAGTACTTC.